The source of this TCR beta chain is a study of shared clonotypes between healthy human individuals. Turning to the study itself: Donors had three CD4 naive, three CD4 memory, two CD8 naive and one CD8 memory plate apiece.

Assay: immunoSEQ multiplex PCR; the TCRdb copy retains only in-frame clones and omits some. Of about 680,000 clones in the sample, roughly 94% were seen once. Whole-study findings and limits: A few donors showed sharing of about 4.7% of naive CD4 clonotypes. Large depth notwithstanding, sorted-subset sequencing proved incomplete by rarefaction. Donor scarcity curtailed the genetic and exposure-history diversity represented herein.

CDR1 and CDR2 (germline): LNHDA, SQIVND (reference sequence). The germline V and J ends were trimmed by 5 bases and 2 bases, with 9 bases remaining between them. The CDR3 loop spans 14 amino acids. The naive CD8 population came from CD45RO-negative cells selected for CCR7, without terminally differentiated effector memory CD45RA+ cells. Concerning this clone itself: What it binds is not known.

V and J are TRBV19 and TRBJ1-4; the D gene is possibly TRBD1 (6 bases). The sample consisted of naive CD8+ T cells sorted from blood. This sequence originates from a man aged 30 to 39 in good health. CDR3 nucleotide sequence: TGTGCCAGTAGTTGGACAGCGACTAATGAAAAACTGTTTTTT. It codes for CASSWTATNEKLFF.